Listed below are T cell receptor beta chains from one sample, sequenced in a study of blood T cell repertoires in COVID-19. Some clones are missing from TCRdb's copy, which holds only in-frame ones; the method was immunoSEQ multiplex PCR. The table lists about 190,000 clones, 80% of them singletons. Sequenced: peripheral blood. The receptors were sampled from a man aged 55 to 70 with acute or convalescent COVID-19. Both conserved end residues are part of each CDR3. The order of the fields is clone size, J gene, V gene, D gene, CDR3 DNA, CDR3 protein. D genes are given only for firm matches. Size values are once, few and many counts, or a class for expanded clones, and some rows have none.

clone size: NA; J gene: TRBJ1-6; V gene: TRBV7-2; D gene: NA; CDR3 DNA: TGTGCCAGCAGCTTAGGGGGGCATCCCCTCACCCTCCACTTT; CDR3 protein: CASSLGGHPLTLHF
clone size: NA; J gene: TRBJ2-7; V gene: TRBV6-5; D gene: TRBD2; CDR3 DNA: TGTGCCAGCACCCCAGCGGGAGGGTACGAGCAGTACTTC; CDR3 protein: CASTPAGGYEQYF
clone size: NA; J gene: TRBJ2-1; V gene: TRBV7-3; D gene: TRBD2; CDR3 DNA: TGTGCCAGCAGCTTATCCCCTCCGCGGGGGGGGAACAATGAGCAGTTCTTC; CDR3 protein: CASSLSPPRGGNNEQFF
clone size: NA; J gene: TRBJ2-6; V gene: TRBV5-1; D gene: NA; CDR3 DNA: TGCGCCAGCAGCTTGGGGGAGGCCTCTGGGGCCAACGTCCTGACTTTC; CDR3 protein: CASSLGEASGANVLTF
clone size: NA; J gene: TRBJ1-6; V gene: TRBV9; D gene: NA; CDR3 DNA: TGTGCCAGCAGCCCCCGTGGACAGTCTTTTTCACCCCTCCACTTT; CDR3 protein: CASSPRGQSFSPLHF
clone size: few; J gene: TRBJ2-1; V gene: TRBV6-5; D gene: NA; CDR3 DNA: TGTGCCAGCAGTTCAGAGCCGGGGTACAATGAGCAGTTCTTC; CDR3 protein: CASSSEPGYNEQFF
clone size: NA; J gene: TRBJ2-1; V gene: TRBV11-2; D gene: TRBD2; CDR3 DNA: TGTGCCAGCAGCTCTGGACTAGCGGGAGGAGGGGAACAGTTCTTC; CDR3 protein: CASSSGLAGGGEQFF
clone size: NA; J gene: TRBJ1-2; V gene: TRBV5-4; D gene: NA; CDR3 DNA: TGTGCCAGCAGCTTGGCAGATCCCTATGGCTACACCTTC; CDR3 protein: CASSLADPYGYTF
clone size: NA; J gene: TRBJ2-2; V gene: TRBV6-5; D gene: NA; CDR3 DNA: TGTGCCAGCAGTAAAACAGGGACCGGGGAGCTGTTTTTT; CDR3 protein: CASSKTGTGELFF
clone size: NA; J gene: TRBJ1-6; V gene: TRBV11-2; D gene: TRBD1; CDR3 DNA: TGTGCCAGCAGCTTAGTTTTAGGGACAGGGGTTAGTTCACCCCTCCACTTT; CDR3 protein: CASSLVLGTGVSSPLHF
clone size: NA; J gene: TRBJ1-1; V gene: TRBV7-9; D gene: NA; CDR3 DNA: TGTGCCAGCAGCTTATCGACAGCGAACACTGAAGCTTTCTTT; CDR3 protein: CASSLSTANTEAFF
clone size: NA; J gene: TRBJ1-6; V gene: TRBV2; D gene: NA; CDR3 DNA: TGTGCCACCGCGGGGCAGTCAGGTTCACCCCTCCACTTT; CDR3 protein: CATAGQSGSPLHF
clone size: NA; J gene: TRBJ2-7; V gene: TRBV9; D gene: TRBD2; CDR3 DNA: TGTGCCAGCAGCTCCGGACTAGCGGCTTACGAGCAGTACTTC; CDR3 protein: CASSSGLAAYEQYF
clone size: NA; J gene: TRBJ2-3; V gene: TRBV7-9; D gene: NA; CDR3 DNA: TGTGCCAGCAGCTGGAGGAGCACAGATACGCAGTATTTT; CDR3 protein: CASSWRSTDTQYF
clone size: NA; J gene: TRBJ2-7; V gene: TRBV28; D gene: TRBD2; CDR3 DNA: TGTGCCAGCAGCATCTGGACTAGTTACGAGCAGTACTTC; CDR3 protein: CASSIWTSYEQYF
clone size: NA; J gene: TRBJ2-5; V gene: TRBV20-1; D gene: NA; CDR3 DNA: TGCAGTGCTAGTCCCCCACTAGGGCGCGGGGACCAAGAGACCCAGTACTTC; CDR3 protein: CSASPPLGRGDQETQYF
clone size: NA; J gene: TRBJ1-2; V gene: TRBV6-1; D gene: NA; CDR3 DNA: TGTGCCAGCAGTGAATTCGACAGGCCTGCCTCTAACTATGGCTACACCTTC; CDR3 protein: CASSEFDRPASNYGYTF
clone size: once; J gene: TRBJ1-2; V gene: TRBV7-2; D gene: NA; CDR3 DNA: TGTGCCAGCAGCTTCAGCGGGGTCGGTAGCCCTTATGGCTACACCTTC; CDR3 protein: CASSFSGVGSPYGYTF
clone size: NA; J gene: TRBJ1-1; V gene: TRBV29-1; D gene: NA; CDR3 DNA: TGCAGCGTTGATCGGGAGGGAGGCACTGAAGCTTTCTTT; CDR3 protein: CSVDREGGTEAFF
clone size: NA; J gene: TRBJ1-2; V gene: TRBV27; D gene: TRBD1; CDR3 DNA: TGTGCCAGCAGTGCACCCGGACAGGGAAGCGGCGGCTACACCTTC; CDR3 protein: CASSAPGQGSGGYTF
clone size: once; J gene: TRBJ2-7; V gene: TRBV30; D gene: NA; CDR3 DNA: TGTGCCTGGAGTGTACTAAGGTACGAGCAGTACTTC; CDR3 protein: CAWSVLRYEQYF
clone size: NA; J gene: TRBJ1-6; V gene: TRBV30; D gene: TRBD1; CDR3 DNA: TGTGCCTGGAGTGTAGGGGACAGTCTCTATAATTCACCCCTCCACTTT; CDR3 protein: CAWSVGDSLYNSPLHF
clone size: NA; J gene: TRBJ2-7; V gene: TRBV6-1; D gene: TRBD2; CDR3 DNA: TGTGCCAGCAGTGAAGTCTCTAGCGGGAGGAACTCCTACGAGCAGTACTTC; CDR3 protein: CASSEVSSGRNSYEQYF
clone size: NA; J gene: TRBJ2-7; V gene: TRBV20-1; D gene: NA; CDR3 DNA: TGCAGTGCTAGTGGGCTTACCTACGAGCAGTACTTC; CDR3 protein: CSASGLTYEQYF
clone size: NA; J gene: TRBJ1-2; V gene: TRBV2; D gene: TRBD1; CDR3 DNA: TGTGCCAGCAGTCGGAATTGGGGACAGGGTCATGGCTACACCTTC; CDR3 protein: CASSRNWGQGHGYTF
clone size: many; J gene: TRBJ2-3; V gene: TRBV24-1; D gene: NA; CDR3 DNA: TGTGCCACCAGTGATTGGAACGGGATCACAGATACGCAGTATTTT; CDR3 protein: CATSDWNGITDTQYF
clone size: NA; J gene: TRBJ2-7; V gene: TRBV4-2; D gene: NA; CDR3 DNA: TGTGCCAGCAGCCAAGAGGCATTATCCTACGAGCAGTACTTC; CDR3 protein: CASSQEALSYEQYF
clone size: NA; J gene: TRBJ2-7; V gene: TRBV9; D gene: NA; CDR3 DNA: TGTGCCAGCAGCCCGGGGGAATACGAGCAGTACTTC; CDR3 protein: CASSPGEYEQYF
clone size: NA; J gene: TRBJ2-3; V gene: TRBV27; D gene: NA; CDR3 DNA: TGTGCCAGCACCCCAGCCCTCCGGGTTACCCACCCAGATACGCAGTATTTT; CDR3 protein: CASTPALRVTHPDTQYF
clone size: few; J gene: TRBJ1-4; V gene: TRBV4-3; D gene: TRBD1; CDR3 DNA: TGCGCCAGCAGCTCCACCCAAGCCGGGACAGGGGTGAGGAATGAAAAACTGTTTTTT; CDR3 protein: CASSSTQAGTGVRNEKLFF
clone size: once; J gene: TRBJ2-3; V gene: TRBV9; D gene: NA; CDR3 DNA: TGTGCCAGCAGCGTAGCTTGGGCAGGGGGGCGAGATACGCAGTATTTT; CDR3 protein: CASSVAWAGGRDTQYF
clone size: NA; J gene: TRBJ2-7; V gene: TRBV6-5; D gene: TRBD1; CDR3 DNA: TGTGCCAGCAGTTACTCCGGGACAGGGCTCTACGAGCAGTACTTC; CDR3 protein: CASSYSGTGLYEQYF
clone size: NA; J gene: TRBJ2-1; V gene: TRBV7-2; D gene: TRBD1; CDR3 DNA: TGTGCCAGCAGCCTGGACAGGCAGCAGTTCTTC; CDR3 protein: CASSLDRQQFF
clone size: NA; J gene: TRBJ2-1; V gene: TRBV9; D gene: TRBD1; CDR3 DNA: TGTGCCAGCAGCGTAGCTACAGGGGGACAGGGCCATGAGCAGTTCTTC; CDR3 protein: CASSVATGGQGHEQFF
clone size: NA; J gene: TRBJ1-1; V gene: TRBV15; D gene: TRBD1; CDR3 DNA: TGTGCCACCAGCAGAGGGCAGGGGGCTTATGGCACTGAAGCTTTCTTT; CDR3 protein: CATSRGQGAYGTEAFF
clone size: NA; J gene: TRBJ2-1; V gene: TRBV9; D gene: NA; CDR3 DNA: TGTGCCAGCAAGGGGGAAGCGTCCTACAATGAGCAGTTCTTC; CDR3 protein: CASKGEASYNEQFF
clone size: once; J gene: TRBJ2-7; V gene: TRBV19; D gene: NA; CDR3 DNA: TGTGCCAGTAGTATTTTCTTAAGGAGGAGGGACGAGCAGTACTTC; CDR3 protein: CASSIFLRRRDEQYF
clone size: NA; J gene: TRBJ2-7; V gene: TRBV7-2; D gene: NA; CDR3 DNA: TGTGCCAGCAGCCTCATTCCCCCTGGGCTAGCGAGCTACGAGCAGTACTTC; CDR3 protein: CASSLIPPGLASYEQYF
clone size: few; J gene: TRBJ2-3; V gene: TRBV6-5; D gene: NA; CDR3 DNA: TGTGCCAGCAGTTACTCGCAGGGGCGCGGCACAGATACGCAGTATTTT; CDR3 protein: CASSYSQGRGTDTQYF
clone size: NA; J gene: TRBJ1-2; V gene: TRBV6-5; D gene: NA; CDR3 DNA: TGTGCCAGCAGTTACGGGCAGGGGTTGTATGTGGATGGCTACACCTTC; CDR3 protein: CASSYGQGLYVDGYTF
clone size: NA; J gene: TRBJ2-4; V gene: TRBV2; D gene: TRBD2; CDR3 DNA: TGTGCCGTCTCCGGGGACGGGGGGACCATTCAGTACTTC; CDR3 protein: CAVSGDGGTIQYF
clone size: NA; J gene: TRBJ1-4; V gene: TRBV27; D gene: NA; CDR3 DNA: TGTGCCAGCAGTGACAGGATTAATGAAAAACTGTTTTTT; CDR3 protein: CASSDRINEKLFF
clone size: NA; J gene: TRBJ2-2; V gene: TRBV28; D gene: NA; CDR3 DNA: TGTGCCAGCAGTTTATACAGTCCCGGGGAGCTGTTTTTT; CDR3 protein: CASSLYSPGELFF
clone size: NA; J gene: TRBJ1-2; V gene: TRBV4-1; D gene: NA; CDR3 DNA: TGCGCCAGCAGCCAAGGTGGCAGACCGGGTGGCTACACCTTC; CDR3 protein: CASSQGGRPGGYTF
clone size: NA; J gene: TRBJ2-5; V gene: TRBV5-1; D gene: NA; CDR3 DNA: TGCGCCAGCAGCATAGGGGACTGGATGGGAGAGACCCAGTACTTC; CDR3 protein: CASSIGDWMGETQYF
clone size: NA; J gene: TRBJ1-1; V gene: TRBV23-1; D gene: NA; CDR3 DNA: TGCGCCAGCAGTCAAGGGCGGGGGCGCAGGGGGAACACTGAAGCTTTCTTT; CDR3 protein: CASSQGRGRRGNTEAFF
clone size: NA; J gene: TRBJ2-7; V gene: TRBV12-3/TRBV12-4; D gene: NA; CDR3 DNA: TGTGCCAGCAGTCCTGCCTACGAGCAGTACTTC; CDR3 protein: CASSPAYEQYF
clone size: NA; J gene: TRBJ1-6; V gene: TRBV15; D gene: NA; CDR3 DNA: TGTGCCACCAGCAGAGAGACATTAAATAATTCACCCCTCCACTTT; CDR3 protein: CATSRETLNNSPLHF
clone size: NA; J gene: TRBJ1-3; V gene: TRBV9; D gene: TRBD1; CDR3 DNA: TGTGCCAGCAGCGTAGGAGGGACAGAGTCTGGAAACACCATATATTTT; CDR3 protein: CASSVGGTESGNTIYF
clone size: once; J gene: TRBJ2-5; V gene: TRBV12-3/TRBV12-4; D gene: NA; CDR3 DNA: TGTGCCAGCAGTGGAGGGATCGAGACCCAGTACTTC; CDR3 protein: CASSGGIETQYF
clone size: NA; J gene: TRBJ1-2; V gene: TRBV29-1; D gene: TRBD1; CDR3 DNA: TGCAGCGTTGGGGACAGGGACAACCGATTCAACTATGGCTACACCTTC; CDR3 protein: CSVGDRDNRFNYGYTF
clone size: NA; J gene: TRBJ2-5; V gene: TRBV11-2; D gene: NA; CDR3 DNA: TGTGCCAGCAGCCCCGGTCAAGAGACCCAGTACTTC; CDR3 protein: CASSPGQETQYF
clone size: once; J gene: TRBJ1-6; V gene: TRBV25-1; D gene: NA; CDR3 DNA: TGTGCCAGCGTTGGGCCCGTTCCCAATTCACCCCTCCACTTT; CDR3 protein: CASVGPVPNSPLHF
clone size: NA; J gene: TRBJ2-7; V gene: TRBV6-5; D gene: TRBD1; CDR3 DNA: TGTGCCAGCAGGAGGGACAGGGGAGGCACCTACGAGCAGTACTTC; CDR3 protein: CASRRDRGGTYEQYF
clone size: NA; J gene: TRBJ2-1; V gene: TRBV5-1; D gene: TRBD1; CDR3 DNA: TGCGCCAGCAGCTTATCGGGACAGAAAACATACAATGAGCAGTTCTTC; CDR3 protein: CASSLSGQKTYNEQFF
clone size: few; J gene: TRBJ2-5; V gene: TRBV10-3; D gene: TRBD2; CDR3 DNA: TGTGCCATCAGTGAGAGGTTAGCGGGAAAGGAGCGGGAGACCCAGTACTTC; CDR3 protein: CAISERLAGKERETQYF
clone size: NA; J gene: TRBJ2-3; V gene: TRBV7-9; D gene: NA; CDR3 DNA: TGTGCCAGCAGCTTAAAGTTCTCACCTAGCGAGAGCACAGATACGCAGTATTTT; CDR3 protein: CASSLKFSPSESTDTQYF